This T cell receptor beta chain was sequenced for a study of T cell responses to AZD1222 COVID-19 vaccine. Whole-study results and caveats: Most donors were white British and more were female, and clonal diversity was possibly underestimated.

Only in-frame clones appear in the TCRdb table, and some are missing; sequencing was by immunoSEQ multiplex PCR. The sample lists approximately 140,000 clones; approximately 87% were seen once. Concerning this clone itself: Antigen specificity is unknown.

The germline V gene has CDR1 KGHSH and CDR2 LQKENI. CDR3 size: 15 residues. The V gene lost 3 bases and the J gene lost 2 bases, with 11 bases spanning the gap. Sample: peripheral blood, taken 28 days after the second AZD1222 dose. The chain recombines TRBV18 with TRBJ1-3; tentatively, D is TRBD1 (6 bases). This sequence was found in an adult who received the AZD1222 COVID-19 vaccine. CDR3 region: CASSPVGGPGNTIYF. Written as DNA, the CDR3 is TGTGCCAGCTCACCGGTCGGGGGCCCTGGAAACACCATATATTTT.